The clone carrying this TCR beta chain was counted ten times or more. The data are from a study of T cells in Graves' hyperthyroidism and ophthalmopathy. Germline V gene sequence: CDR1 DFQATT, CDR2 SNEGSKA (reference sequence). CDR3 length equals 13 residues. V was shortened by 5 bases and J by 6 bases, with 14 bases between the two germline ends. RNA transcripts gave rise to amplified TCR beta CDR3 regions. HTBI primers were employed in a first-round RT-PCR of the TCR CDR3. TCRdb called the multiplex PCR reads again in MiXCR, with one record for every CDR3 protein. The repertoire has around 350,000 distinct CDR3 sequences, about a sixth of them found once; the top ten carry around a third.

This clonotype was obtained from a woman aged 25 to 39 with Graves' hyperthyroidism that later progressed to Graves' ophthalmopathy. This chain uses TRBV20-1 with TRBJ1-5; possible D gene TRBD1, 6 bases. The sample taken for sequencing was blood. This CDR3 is CSAVTRGVQPQHF. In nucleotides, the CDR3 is TGCAGTGCTGTGACCAGGGGAGTTCAGCCCCAGCATTTT.